Reported below is one T cell receptor (beta chain). The antigen remains unidentified. Every sequencing run generated over 180 million TCR-beta sequences from 15-18 subjects. TCRdb independently ran MiXCR on the 5' RACE reads; one entry per CDR3 protein. The repertoire holds about 120,000 distinct CDR3 sequences, with more than 2.5% as singletons. The data derive from a study of neurological immune-mediated disorders. Regarding the study as a whole: The greatest TCR clonal expansion occurred in HTLV-1-associated myelopathy and the least in multiple sclerosis, which fell below healthy controls.

Per the germline V gene, CDR1 is MNHEY and CDR2 is SVGAGI. CDR3 size: 15 residues. V gave up 4 bases and J gave up 3 bases; unmatched junction bases: 5. The clonotype originates from a young woman with multiple sclerosis. The V and J genes are TRBV6-5 and TRBJ2-3, with 9 bases matching TRBD1. Material for sequencing was PBMCs. CDR3 amino acids: CASSSWGQGTDTQYF. CDR3 in DNA: TGTGCCAGCAGTTCTTGGGGACAGGGAACAGATACGCAGTATTTT.